These T cell receptor beta chains were read from a single sample in a study of beta chain features in type 1 diabetes. Produced via immunoSEQ multiplex PCR; TCRdb's table is partial and in-frame only. The table lists 970,000 or so clones, roughly a sixth of them singletons, with 0.02% to 0.03% in the top ten. The source material was naive CD4+ T cells from blood. The receptors derive from a young woman in good health. Each CDR3 is given with its conserved first and last residue. The order of the fields is clone size, D gene, V gene, J gene, CDR3 protein, CDR3 DNA. D genes are given only for firm matches. Clone size is given for some rows only: seen once, a few or many times, or a class if the clone is expanded.

size: few; D: TRBD1; V: TRBV29-1; J: TRBJ2-7; CDR3: CSVTGGRSYEQYF; DNA: TGCAGCGTGACAGGGGGCAGGTCCTACGAGCAGTACTTC
size: few; D: -; V: TRBV5-4; J: TRBJ1-1; CDR3: CASSRGTVMNTEAFF; DNA: TGCGCCAGCAGCCGAGGGACGGTCATGAACACTGAAGCTTTCTTT
size: few; D: -; V: TRBV29-1; J: TRBJ2-7; CDR3: CSVLPTGPSYEQYF; DNA: TGCAGCGTACTACCCACGGGACCGAGCTACGAGCAGTACTTC
size: few; D: -; V: TRBV5-1; J: TRBJ1-4; CDR3: CASSLQGQNEKLFF; DNA: TGCGCCAGCAGCTTGCAGGGGCAAAATGAAAAACTGTTTTTT
size: few; D: TRBD2; V: TRBV19; J: TRBJ2-1; CDR3: CASSRLATFNEQFF; DNA: TGTGCCAGTAGCCGACTAGCGACCTTCAATGAGCAGTTCTTC
size: few; D: -; V: TRBV21-1; J: TRBJ2-7; CDR3: CASSPRLAGAYEQYF; DNA: TGTGCCAGCAGCCCCCGACTAGCGGGGGCCTACGAGCAGTACTTC
size: -; D: -; V: TRBV28; J: TRBJ2-5; CDR3: CASSFGGGQETQYF; DNA: TGTGCCAGCAGTTTTGGGGGCGGCCAAGAGACCCAGTACTTC
size: few; D: -; V: TRBV11-3; J: TRBJ2-1; CDR3: CASSPRLGGGMFF; DNA: TGTGCCAGCAGCCCGCGCCTGGGGGGAGGAATGTTCTTC
size: -; D: -; V: TRBV28; J: TRBJ1-2; CDR3: CASSLYGPGGRAGYTF; DNA: TGTGCCAGCAGTTTATATGGCCCGGGAGGGCGCGCGGGCTACACCTTC
size: few; D: -; V: TRBV9; J: TRBJ1-1; CDR3: CASSARQKTEAFF; DNA: TGTGCCAGCAGCGCCAGACAGAAAACTGAAGCTTTCTTT
size: -; D: -; V: TRBV15; J: TRBJ2-3; CDR3: CATSRTPSSTDTQYF; DNA: TGTGCCACCAGCAGAACACCTTCTAGCACAGATACGCAGTATTTT
size: few; D: TRBD2; V: TRBV10-3; J: TRBJ2-7; CDR3: CAISEGLAVYEQYF; DNA: TGTGCCATCAGTGAGGGACTAGCGGTCTACGAGCAGTACTTC
size: -; D: -; V: TRBV6-5; J: TRBJ2-1; CDR3: CASGLGYYNEQFF; DNA: TGTGCCAGCGGGTTAGGGTACTACAATGAGCAGTTCTTC
size: -; D: TRBD2; V: TRBV7-2; J: TRBJ2-7; CDR3: CASSSKGLARVVEQYF; DNA: TGTGCCAGCAGCTCGAAGGGACTAGCCCGTGTAGTCGAGCAGTACTTC
size: -; D: -; V: TRBV28; J: TRBJ2-2; CDR3: CASSLTIGELFF; DNA: TGTGCCAGCAGTTTAACTATCGGGGAGCTGTTTTTT
size: few; D: TRBD2; V: TRBV7-2; J: TRBJ2-3; CDR3: CASRSGPGGGTQYF; DNA: TGTGCCAGCCGATCTGGTCCCGGCGGGGGTACGCAGTATTTT
size: -; D: -; V: TRBV15; J: TRBJ2-2; CDR3: CATSRDRGSFDTGELFF; DNA: TGTGCCACCAGCAGAGATCGGGGGAGCTTCGACACCGGGGAGCTGTTTTTT
size: few; D: -; V: TRBV10-3; J: TRBJ1-1; CDR3: CAISSTGTEAFF; DNA: TGTGCCATCAGCTCGACGGGCACTGAAGCTTTCTTT
size: few; D: TRBD2; V: TRBV15; J: TRBJ2-1; CDR3: CATSSPTTSISYNEQFF; DNA: TGTGCCACCAGCAGCCCGACGACTAGCATCTCCTACAATGAGCAGTTCTTC
size: -; D: -; V: TRBV27; J: TRBJ2-1; CDR3: CASSPRGLAIGNEQFF; DNA: TGTGCCAGCAGTCCGCGGGGGCTAGCGATAGGCAATGAGCAGTTCTTC
size: -; D: -; V: TRBV2; J: TRBJ1-5; CDR3: CASSVWAGNQPQHF; DNA: TGTGCCAGCAGTGTTTGGGCAGGCAATCAGCCCCAGCATTTT
size: -; D: -; V: TRBV6-5; J: TRBJ2-7; CDR3: CASSYSGGLGYEQYF; DNA: TGTGCCAGCAGTTACTCGGGGGGTTTGGGCTACGAGCAGTACTTC